One and the same sample provided the 14 T cell receptor beta chains below, sequenced in a study of prognosis after radiotherapy for stage I lung cancer (dated by TCRdb to about 2021). TCRdb shows the sequencer as Illumina HiSeq 3000. Two rounds of multiplex PCR were performed to amplify the TCR beta CDR3 region from genomic DNA. The first PCR round used primers specific to each TRBV and TRBJ gene, and the primer sequences were filed in Chinese patent CN105087789A. The public reads were reprocessed in TCRdb via fastp at Q25 and MiXCR, keeping in-frame beta chains. Identical CDR3 protein sequences are pooled into one entry, listed with their most common genes and DNA. Within this sample are tens of thousands of distinct CDR3 sequences, with roughly 30% of them counted one time only. Together, the top ten hold 9.5% to 13% of the sample. This specimen was PBMCs, taken before or after stereotactic body radiation therapy (not recorded which). The receptor set was obtained from a donor aged 50 or older with non-small cell lung cancer.

V gene TRBV20-1 combines with J gene TRBJ2-2; 10 bases line up with TRBD2. There are 17 residues in the CDR3. Per the germline V gene, CDR1 is DFQATT and CDR2 is SNEGSKA (reference sequence). J gave up 5 bases and V 3 bases, and 12 bases lay outside the gene matches. The CDR3 spells CSARGEAGGLKTGELFF. For the CDR3, the DNA is TGCAGTGCTAGGGGGGAAGCGGGAGGGCTGAAGACCGGGGAGCTGTTTTTT.

This clonotype was observed at least ten times. The chain combines TRBV20-1 with TRBJ1-5; D ambiguous. The CDR3 spans 13 residues. The V gene's germline CDR1 is DFQATT and CDR2 SNEGSKA (reference sequence). The V gene lost 1 base and the J gene lost 7 bases, with 11 bases spanning the gap. CDR3 protein: CSARVSQRQPQHF. The CDR3 coding sequence is TGCAGTGCTAGAGTTTCTCAGAGGCAGCCCCAGCATTTT.

V gene TRBV6-2 or TRBV6-3 combines with J gene TRBJ1-2; perhaps TRBD1 as D (6 bases). V lost 7 bases and J lost 11, with 26 bases in between. CDR3 length equals 15 residues. Germline loops: CDR1 MNHEY, CDR2 SVGEGT. CDR3 amino acids: CASTPGSPGAFVYTF. The CDR3 DNA reads as TGTGCCAGCACTCCCGGAAGCCCGGGGGCGTTTGTTTACACCTTC.

Comment on this clonotype: Sequence at one end of the junction differs from germline and may be a read error. The chain has TRBV12-3 or TRBV12-4 and TRBJ2-1; D might be TRBD1 (5 bases). This CDR3 contains 14 residues. CDR3 region: CASSFLSEDNDQSF. The CDR3, as DNA: TGTGCCAGCAGTTTTCTGAGCGAGGACAATGATCAGTCCTTC.

This clonotype was counted many times. A much bigger clone sits one base away, suggesting this may be a read error. The V gene is TRBV7-2, the J gene TRBJ2-7, with a weak D call TRBD2 (6 bases). V lost 5 bases to trimming and J lost 3 bases, with 17 bases between them. This CDR3 region has 15 residues. The germline V gene has CDR1 SGHTA and CDR2 FQGNSA. DNA for the CDR3: TGTGCCAGCAGCCAGGAGGACGGGGGAGTCTACGAGCAGTACTTC. This gives the protein CASSQEDGGVYEQYF.

On this clonotype: A much larger clone lies a single base off, so this may be a read error. The chain has TRBV11-2 and TRBJ1-1, with no clear D. This CDR3 has 12 amino acids. Deletions cut 4 bases from V and 11 bases from J, with 14 bases between. Germline V CDR1 and CDR2: SGHAT, FQNNGV. The CDR3: CASSYPPKRAFF. The CDR3 DNA follows: TGTGCCAGCAGCTACCCGCCGAAGAGGGCTTTCTTT.

About this clonotype itself: This is likely an artifact of a read error, given a far larger clone one base away. The chain is built from TRBV6-4 and TRBJ2-3; 8 bases fit TRBD2. J was trimmed by 5 bases and V by 5 bases; bases with no gene match: 12. CDR3 length: 16 amino acids. The germline CDR1 and CDR2 sequences are MRHNA and SNTAGT. CDR3 DNA: TGTGCCAGCAGTTACCCCCCGGGGGGGTTCCAAGATACGCAGTATTTT. This codes for CASSYPPGGFQDTQYF.

This clonotype occurred many times. The chain employs TRBV2 and TRBJ2-2; 7 bases map to TRBD2. Germline V gives CDR1 SNHLY, CDR2 FYNNEI. The CDR3 sequence is 17 residues long. V dropped 6 bases and J dropped 0; count of bases not matched to a gene: 10. CDR3 protein: CASSPDSGAANTGELFF. The CDR3 nucleotides read TGTGCCAGCAGCCCCGACAGCGGGGCAGCGAACACCGGGGAGCTGTTTTTT.

There are many counts of this clonotype. V and J are TRBV20-1 and TRBJ2-7; D not certain. Per germline, CDR1 DFQATT and CDR2 SNEGSKA (reference sequence). This CDR3 has 11 amino acids. Trimming took 6 bases from V and 7 from J, leaving 13 bases between them. The CDR3 spells CSASNNIEQYF. The CDR3 DNA reads TGCAGTGCCAGCAATAACATTGAGCAGTACTTC.

This clonotype was seen at least ten times. The chain combines TRBV7-9 with TRBJ1-1; D remains unclear. Trimming stripped 3 bases from V and 1 base from J, with 6 bases between. The CDR3 loop spans 13 amino acids. The V gene's germline CDR1 is SEHNR and CDR2 FQNEAQ (reference sequence). CDR3 nucleotides: TGTGCCAGCAGCTTGAGCGAGAACACTGAAGCTTTCTTT. It yields the protein CASSLSENTEAFF.

In this sample, this clonotype turned up many times. This sequence joins TRBV28 and TRBJ2-4; D tentatively fits TRBD1 or TRBD2 (5 bases each). The V gene lost 6 bases and the J gene lost 0 bases, with 12 bases spanning the gap. The CDR3 spans 15 residues. The germline gives CDR1 MDHEN, CDR2 SYDVKM. The CDR3 DNA is TGTGCCAGCAGGACAGACGGACTAGCCAAAAACATTCAGTACTTC. Its protein is CASRTDGLAKNIQYF. Full variable domain (outside the CDR3, taken from reference TRBV28 and TRBJ2-4): DVKVTQSSRYLVKRTGEKVFLECVQDMDHENMFWYRQDPGLGLRLIYFSYDVKMKEKGDIPEGYSVSREKKERFSLILESASTNQTSMYLCASRTDGLAKNIQYFGAGTRLSVL.

This clonotype was observed at least ten times. This chain connects TRBV5-4 to TRBJ1-1; D not resolved. Trimming cost V 3 bases and J 2 bases, with 8 bases left between them. The germline gives CDR1 SGHNT, CDR2 YYREEE (reference sequence). The CDR3 has 13 residues. The CDR3 here is CASSSYLNTEAFF. The CDR3 coding sequence is TGTGCCAGCAGCTCTTACCTAAACACTGAAGCTTTCTTT.

This clonotype occurred many times. This sequence joins TRBV30 and TRBJ2-5; D possibly corresponds to TRBD2 (5 bases). This CDR3 has 16 amino acids. Germline-derived CDR1 and CDR2 are GTSNPN and SVGIG (reference sequence). With 4 bases removed from V and 5 bases from J, the gap between germline ends came to 23 bases. CDR3 sequence: CAWNPWGSVNEETQYF. The CDR3 DNA is TGTGCCTGGAACCCTTGGGGTAGCGTGAATGAGGAGACCCAGTACTTC.

On this clonotype itself: A far bigger clonotype differs at one base, so this is likely a read error. The CDR3 nucleotides are TGTGCCAGCGGTTGGGACATCCCTGAAGCTTTCTTT. Translating it yields CASGWDIPEAFF. This chain connects TRBV6-2 or TRBV6-3 to TRBJ1-1; tentative D call: TRBD1 (6 bases). The germline CDR1 and CDR2 sequences are MNHEY and SVGEGT. The V end lost 8 bases, the J end lost 6 bases, and 13 bases lay between the germline ends. This CDR3 contains 12 residues.